In its sample, the clone carrying this T cell receptor (beta chain) was seen a few times. Its specificity is unknown. The record originates from a study of cytomegalovirus exposure and HLA in healthy donors. Overall study findings and caveats: Solely CMV serostatus was available to characterize immune exposure. In a later analysis, HLA-associated TCR beta chains were more clonally expanded than equally common others.

The donors were healthy bone marrow donors. The PCR used 60 Vbeta and 13 Jbeta primers. Data came from immunoSEQ multiplex PCR; TCRdb stores just in-frame clones and leaves some out. Among some 110,000 clones listed, 65% to 75% were seen once. Sample: PBMCs. This clonotype was sampled from a female donor in good health and CMV-seronegative.

CDR3 loop: CASRLAPSSYEQYF. The CDR3 region has the DNA TGTGCCAGCAGACTAGCGCCGAGCTCCTACGAGCAGTACTTC. This chain connects TRBV2 to TRBJ2-7; 7 bases agree with TRBD2. This CDR3 has 14 residues. The V gene end was trimmed by 6 bases and the J gene end by 0 bases; junction bases not matched to a gene: 5. The V gene's germline CDR1 is SNHLY and CDR2 FYNNEI. The variable domain in full, with the rest retrieved from reference TRBV2 and TRBJ2-7, is EPEVTQTPSHQVTQMGQEVILRCVPISNHLYFYWYRQILGQKVEFLVSFYNNEISEKSEIFDDQFSVERPDGSNFTLKIRSTKLEDSAMYFCASRLAPSSYEQYFGPGTRLTVT.